This T cell receptor (beta chain) is from a study of post-analysis software for immune sequencing data. About this clonotype itself: Its target is not known.

Unique-molecular-identifier-tagged TCR beta cDNA libraries were used. Between 1 and 10 million T cells gave rise to hundreds of thousands of cDNA molecules. TCRdb analysed the PCR reads with MiXCR anew, one entry per CDR3 protein. The sample includes about 810,000 distinct CDR3 sequences, about 50% of them seen just once. Whole-study results and caveats: Four or five TRBV segments (TRBV5-6, TRBV5-1 and TRBV20-1 among them) occurred more frequently in patients than in controls.

The CDR3 runs 14 residues. Germline V CDR1 and CDR2: SNHLY, FYNNEI. J lost 6 bases, V lost 5 bases, and 7 bases had no gene match. The sequencing sample was made of blood. The receptor was isolated from a girl aged 5-17 years with multiple sclerosis. This chain joins TRBV2 and TRBJ1-1; 9 positions agree with TRBD1. CDR3 DNA sequence: TGTGCCAGCAGTTTTGGGACAGGGTACGCTGAAGCTTTCTTT. Encoded protein: CASSFGTGYAEAFF.